This is a list of T cell receptor beta chains from one sample in a study of T cells in Graves' hyperthyroidism and ophthalmopathy. TCRdb redid the calling of the multiplex PCR reads with MiXCR, one entry per CDR3 protein. This table has a few hundred thousand distinct CDR3 sequences, about 15% appearing once. Specimen: blood. Receptor source: a woman in her 30s with Graves' ophthalmopathy. Each CDR3 is given with its conserved first and last residue. The D gene is left open where the match is weak. Clone sizes are given selectively: once, few, many, or a class where the clone is expanded.

d_gene: TRBD1; abundance: many; j_gene: TRBJ1-1; v_gene: TRBV20-1; CDR3aa: CSARVDRGVFF; CDR3nt: TGCAGTGCTAGAGTGGACAGGGGTGTTTTCTTT
d_gene: TRBD2; abundance: few; j_gene: TRBJ2-3; v_gene: TRBV19; CDR3aa: CASSIDGGRGTDTQYF; CDR3nt: TGTGCCAGTAGTATCGATGGCGGGAGGGGCACAGATACGCAGTATTTT
d_gene: .; abundance: many; j_gene: TRBJ2-5; v_gene: TRBV6-1; CDR3aa: CASSWNSLGKTQYF; CDR3nt: TGTGCCAGCAGTTGGAACAGTTTGGGGAAGACCCAGTACTTC
d_gene: .; abundance: .; j_gene: TRBJ2-5; v_gene: TRBV13; CDR3aa: CASSLTGGIVETQYF; CDR3nt: TGTGCCAGCAGCCTTACGGGGGGCATTGTTGAGACCCAGTACTTC
d_gene: .; abundance: many; j_gene: TRBJ1-1; v_gene: TRBV4-2; CDR3aa: CASSQDGELTEAFF; CDR3nt: TGTGCCAGCAGCCAAGACGGTGAACTCACTGAAGCTTTCTTT
d_gene: TRBD1; abundance: many; j_gene: TRBJ1-5; v_gene: TRBV12-3/TRBV12-4; CDR3aa: CASIYWTGGGGNQPQHF; CDR3nt: TGTGCCAGCATTTATTGGACAGGAGGTGGTGGCAATCAGCCCCAGCATTTT
d_gene: .; abundance: many; j_gene: TRBJ1-5; v_gene: TRBV13; CDR3aa: CASSLRGASNQPQHF; CDR3nt: TGTGCCAGCAGCTTACGGGGGGCAAGCAATCAGCCCCAGCATTTT
d_gene: .; abundance: many; j_gene: TRBJ2-7; v_gene: TRBV12-3/TRBV12-4; CDR3aa: CASSLEWGRAYEQYF; CDR3nt: TGTGCCAGCAGTTTAGAATGGGGTAGGGCCTACGAGCAGTACTTC
d_gene: TRBD2; abundance: many; j_gene: TRBJ2-1; v_gene: TRBV2; CDR3aa: CASSDIMGEGQEQFF; CDR3nt: TGTGCCAGCAGTGATATAATGGGGGAGGGCCAAGAGCAGTTCTTC
d_gene: .; abundance: many; j_gene: TRBJ1-5; v_gene: TRBV11-3; CDR3aa: CASSSTQGPQHF; CDR3nt: TGTGCCAGCAGTTCGACGCAGGGGCCCCAGCATTTT
d_gene: TRBD1; abundance: many; j_gene: TRBJ2-2; v_gene: TRBV5-1; CDR3aa: CASSSRQGEIGELFF; CDR3nt: TGCGCCAGCAGCTCGCGACAGGGAGAGATCGGGGAGCTGTTTTTT
d_gene: TRBD2; abundance: few; j_gene: TRBJ2-5; v_gene: TRBV11-2; CDR3aa: CASRAGLAGGGVWKTQYF; CDR3nt: TGTGCCAGCAGGGCGGGACTAGCGGGGGGTGGTGTATGGAAGACCCAGTACTTC
d_gene: .; abundance: many; j_gene: TRBJ1-6; v_gene: TRBV20-1; CDR3aa: CSARRSQVALHF; CDR3nt: TGCAGTGCTAGAAGGTCTCAGGTGGCCCTCCACTTT
d_gene: .; abundance: many; j_gene: TRBJ2-1; v_gene: TRBV5-1; CDR3aa: CASSLMRQTEQFF; CDR3nt: TGCGCCAGCAGCTTGATGAGGCAAACTGAGCAGTTCTTC
d_gene: TRBD1; abundance: .; j_gene: TRBJ1-1; v_gene: TRBV4-1; CDR3aa: CASSQGPGTAEAFF; CDR3nt: TGCGCCAGCAGCCAAGGCCCCGGGACAGCTGAAGCTTTCTTT
d_gene: .; abundance: many; j_gene: TRBJ2-2; v_gene: TRBV5-1; CDR3aa: CASSLHRTTGELFF; CDR3nt: TGCGCCAGCAGCTTGCACAGAACCACCGGGGAGCTGTTTTTT
d_gene: .; abundance: .; j_gene: TRBJ2-1; v_gene: TRBV5-6; CDR3aa: CASSPKGGASYNEQFF; CDR3nt: TGTGCCAGCAGCCCCAAAGGGGGGGCCTCCTACAATGAGCAGTTCTTC
d_gene: TRBD1; abundance: many; j_gene: TRBJ2-1; v_gene: TRBV27; CDR3aa: CASSRTGAGNEQFF; CDR3nt: TGTGCCAGCAGCAGGACAGGGGCTGGCAATGAGCAGTTCTTC
d_gene: .; abundance: .; j_gene: TRBJ2-1; v_gene: TRBV6-2/TRBV6-3; CDR3aa: CASSPRGGFNEQFF; CDR3nt: TGTGCCAGCAGCCCGAGGGGGGGGTTCAATGAGCAGTTCTTC
d_gene: TRBD2; abundance: many; j_gene: TRBJ2-3; v_gene: TRBV20-1; CDR3aa: CSAGFGGANWVTDTQYF; CDR3nt: TGCAGTGCTGGTTTCGGGGGGGCGAACTGGGTCACAGATACGCAGTATTTT
d_gene: .; abundance: many; j_gene: TRBJ1-1; v_gene: TRBV11-1; CDR3aa: CASSLERTTEAFF; CDR3nt: TGTGCCAGCAGCTTAGAAAGGACGACTGAAGCTTTCTTT
d_gene: TRBD2; abundance: many; j_gene: TRBJ2-3; v_gene: TRBV7-3; CDR3aa: CASSLRGASGGTDTQYF; CDR3nt: TGTGCCAGCAGCTTAAGGGGCGCTAGCGGGGGCACAGATACGCAGTATTTT
d_gene: .; abundance: many; j_gene: TRBJ1-2; v_gene: TRBV6-1; CDR3aa: CASSYLGRVNYGYTF; CDR3nt: TGTGCCAGCAGTTACCTGGGCAGGGTTAACTATGGCTACACCTTC
d_gene: .; abundance: many; j_gene: TRBJ1-3; v_gene: TRBV3-1; CDR3aa: CASSQLHQEGAGNTIYF; CDR3nt: TGTGCCAGCAGCCAACTCCACCAAGAAGGGGCTGGAAACACCATATATTTT
d_gene: .; abundance: many; j_gene: TRBJ1-1; v_gene: TRBV30; CDR3aa: CAWREGLWAEAFF; CDR3nt: TGTGCCTGGAGGGAAGGGCTCTGGGCTGAAGCTTTCTTT
d_gene: .; abundance: many; j_gene: TRBJ2-1; v_gene: TRBV7-2; CDR3aa: CASSSLPGPNSWSYNEQFF; CDR3nt: TGTGCCAGCAGCTCCTTACCGGGCCCCAATAGTTGGTCCTACAATGAGCAGTTCTTC
d_gene: .; abundance: .; j_gene: TRBJ2-2; v_gene: TRBV19; CDR3aa: CASIPFGLGVPGELFF; CDR3nt: TGTGCCAGTATCCCGTTCGGACTCGGAGTTCCCGGGGAGCTGTTTTTT
d_gene: .; abundance: many; j_gene: TRBJ2-1; v_gene: TRBV12-3/TRBV12-4; CDR3aa: CASSDTTNEQFF; CDR3nt: TGTGCCAGCAGTGACACAACCAATGAGCAGTTCTTC
d_gene: .; abundance: few; j_gene: TRBJ1-5; v_gene: TRBV4-1; CDR3aa: CASSRREGNQPQHF; CDR3nt: TGCGCCAGCAGCCGACGTGAGGGCAATCAGCCCCAGCATTTT
d_gene: TRBD1; abundance: many; j_gene: TRBJ1-4; v_gene: TRBV6-1; CDR3aa: CASSYGDRLSEKLFF; CDR3nt: TGTGCCAGCAGTTACGGGGACAGGTTAAGCGAAAAACTGTTTTTT
d_gene: .; abundance: few; j_gene: TRBJ1-5; v_gene: TRBV6-2/TRBV6-3; CDR3aa: CASRTPGTLFNQPQHF; CDR3nt: TGTGCCAGCAGGACCCCCGGGACCTTGTTTAATCAGCCCCAGCATTTT
d_gene: .; abundance: many; j_gene: TRBJ2-3; v_gene: TRBV15; CDR3aa: CATSRGRGDTDTQYF; CDR3nt: TGTGCCACCAGCAGGGGGAGGGGGGACACAGATACGCAGTATTTT
d_gene: TRBD1; abundance: many; j_gene: TRBJ1-6; v_gene: TRBV28; CDR3aa: CASIWAGGGIGSPLHF; CDR3nt: TGTGCCAGCATTTGGGCAGGGGGCGGAATCGGGTCACCCCTCCACTTT
d_gene: TRBD2; abundance: .; j_gene: TRBJ2-3; v_gene: TRBV2; CDR3aa: CASSGLADTQYF; CDR3nt: TGTGCCAGCAGTGGACTAGCCGATACGCAGTATTTT
d_gene: TRBD1; abundance: .; j_gene: TRBJ1-2; v_gene: TRBV27; CDR3aa: CASRNGGQGGGYTF; CDR3nt: TGTGCCAGCAGGAACGGGGGACAGGGTGGTGGCTACACCTTC
d_gene: TRBD2; abundance: many; j_gene: TRBJ2-1; v_gene: TRBV24-1; CDR3aa: CATSDRGGGSYSYNEQFF; CDR3nt: TGTGCCACCAGTGATCGCGGGGGGGGGTCCTACTCCTACAATGAGCAGTTCTTC
d_gene: .; abundance: many; j_gene: TRBJ2-7; v_gene: TRBV5-1; CDR3aa: CASSLEGRRSSYEQYF; CDR3nt: TGCGCCAGCAGCTTGGAGGGCCGAAGGAGCTCCTACGAGCAGTACTTC
d_gene: .; abundance: few; j_gene: TRBJ2-3; v_gene: TRBV5-6; CDR3aa: CASSFEPGPQYF; CDR3nt: TGTGCCAGCAGCTTTGAACCAGGGCCACAGTATTTT
d_gene: TRBD1; abundance: many; j_gene: TRBJ2-1; v_gene: TRBV28; CDR3aa: CASSLRTTGDGYNEQFF; CDR3nt: TGTGCCAGCAGTTTGAGGACAACAGGGGACGGCTACAATGAGCAGTTCTTC
d_gene: TRBD2; abundance: .; j_gene: TRBJ2-3; v_gene: TRBV18; CDR3aa: CASGGLAGARLTDTQYF; CDR3nt: TGTGCCAGCGGCGGACTAGCGGGGGCTAGGCTCACAGATACGCAGTATTTT
d_gene: .; abundance: many; j_gene: TRBJ1-1; v_gene: TRBV5-1; CDR3aa: CASSLRGRTEAFF; CDR3nt: TGCGCCAGCAGCTTGCGGGGGCGGACTGAAGCTTTCTTT
d_gene: .; abundance: many; j_gene: TRBJ1-1; v_gene: TRBV28; CDR3aa: CASSLTNIYAEAFF; CDR3nt: TGTGCCAGCAGTCTTACAAATATTTACGCTGAAGCTTTCTTT
d_gene: TRBD1; abundance: many; j_gene: TRBJ1-1; v_gene: TRBV12-3/TRBV12-4; CDR3aa: CASSFWGQGNTEAFF; CDR3nt: TGTGCCAGCAGTTTTTGGGGACAGGGGAACACTGAAGCTTTCTTT
d_gene: .; abundance: many; j_gene: TRBJ1-4; v_gene: TRBV28; CDR3aa: CASSLLESGSGEKLFF; CDR3nt: TGTGCCAGCAGTTTACTGGAGTCGGGTTCAGGGGAAAAACTGTTTTTT
d_gene: .; abundance: .; j_gene: TRBJ1-1; v_gene: TRBV5-1; CDR3aa: CASSLLYYRSKLHTEAFF; CDR3nt: TGCGCCAGCAGCCTCTTATACTATCGCTCCAAATTGCACACTGAAGCTTTCTTT